One sample yielded the 26 T cell receptor beta chains listed below, sequenced in a study of shared clonotypes between healthy human individuals. The table came from immunoSEQ multiplex PCR; TCRdb's copy has only in-frame clones and leaves some out. The table records over a million clones, roughly 96% of them present only once. The sample comprised naive CD4+ T cells sorted from blood. The subset here: CD45RA+ positively selected. These receptors all come from a man younger than 45 in good health.

The CDR3 DNA reads TGTGCCAGCAGCGTGGGGACAGGGAACTACGAGCAGTACTTC. It specifies CASSVGTGNYEQYF. The gene calls are TRBV13 and TRBJ2-7, with 9 bases fitting TRBD1. The CDR3 extends over 14 amino acids. Germline CDR1 reads PRHDT; CDR2 reads FYEKMQ (reference sequence). After removal of 5 bases from V and 3 bases from J, the junction contained 5 bases not matched to a gene. Full variable domain (outside the CDR3, taken from reference TRBV13 and TRBJ2-7): AAGVIQSPRHLIKEKRETATLKCYPIPRHDTVYWYQQGPGQDPQFLISFYEKMQSDKGSIPDRFSAQQFSDYHSELNMSSLELGDSALYFCASSVGTGNYEQYFGPGTRLTVT.

The sample holds one count of this clone. This chain connects TRBV5-8 to TRBJ1-5; 7 bases are shared with TRBD1. The CDR3 is 14 amino acids. V shed 4 bases, J shed 7 bases, and the junction held 8 bases outside the gene matches. Germline V lookup: CDR1 SGHTS, CDR2 YDEGEE. CDR3 DNA: TGTGCCAGCAGCGCCGGAGTACAGGGGCAGCCCCAGCATTTT. Translation: CASSAGVQGQPQHF.

V and J are TRBV6-6 and TRBJ2-7; TRBD1 agrees at 7 bases. This CDR3 has 14 amino acids. V lost 2 bases to trimming and J lost 2 bases; unmatched junction nucleotides: 3. Germline V gene data show CDR1 as MNHNY and CDR2 as SVGAGI (reference sequence). The CDR3, as DNA: TGTGCCAGCAGTTACGGGACAGAAACCTACGAGCAGTACTTC. It specifies CASSYGTETYEQYF.

The chain combines TRBV5-1 with TRBJ2-5; D gene uncertain. This CDR3 spans 15 amino acids. In germline, CDR1 is SGHRS, CDR2 YFSETQ. V lost 1 base to trimming and J lost 1 base, with 11 bases between them. The CDR3 nucleotides read TGCGCCAGCAGCTTGAACGGAATATCCCAAGAGACCCAGTACTTC. Protein product: CASSLNGISQETQYF.

The chain links TRBV19 to TRBJ2-7; 13 bases match TRBD2. The germline V gene encodes CDR1 LNHDA and CDR2 SQIVND (reference sequence). This CDR3 is 15 amino acids long. Germline trimming cut 4 bases from V and 5 bases from J; bases unmatched to any gene: 5. CDR3 region: CASSTTSGRFHEQYF. DNA for the CDR3: TGTGCCAGTAGTACGACTAGCGGGAGGTTCCACGAGCAGTACTTC.

The chain combines TRBV7-3 with TRBJ2-3, with 8 bases fitting TRBD2. J lost 4 bases, V lost 4 bases, and 7 bases had no gene match. CDR3 length: 15 residues. The germline V gene has CDR1 SGHTA and CDR2 FQGTGA. The CDR3 DNA follows: TGTGCCAGCAGCTCTGCGGGGCGGGAGGCAGATACGCAGTATTTT. It encodes CASSSAGREADTQYF.

The genes are TRBV5-1 and TRBJ2-2; 10 bases match TRBD2. This CDR3 spans 17 amino acids. J was trimmed by 0 bases and V by 0 bases; bases with no gene match: 2. Germline CDR1 and CDR2: SGHRS and YFSETQ. The CDR3 loop is CASSLELAGPNTGELFF. CDR3 DNA: TGCGCCAGCAGCTTGGAACTAGCGGGACCGAACACCGGGGAGCTGTTTTTT.

In nucleotides, the CDR3 is TGCGCCAGCAGCTCCCTGACTAGCGGAGCCTACAATGAGCAGTTCTTC. Protein product: CASSSLTSGAYNEQFF. This chain links TRBV5-1 with TRBJ2-1; 9 positions agree with TRBD2. CDR1 and CDR2 (germline): SGHRS, YFSETQ. J gave up 2 bases and V 3 bases, and 6 bases lay outside the gene matches. CDR3 length: 16 residues.

This chain links TRBV28 with TRBJ2-7, with D perhaps being TRBD1 or TRBD2 (5 bases each). There are 12 residues in the CDR3. V was trimmed by 3 bases and J by 5 bases, leaving 8 bases between them. Germline V CDR1 and CDR2: MDHEN, SYDVKM. The CDR3 sequence: CASSFRDHEQYF. The CDR3 DNA is TGTGCCAGCAGTTTCAGGGACCACGAGCAGTACTTC.

The chain employs TRBV5-1 and TRBJ2-7; 8 nucleotides line up with TRBD1. The germline gives CDR1 SGHRS, CDR2 YFSETQ. This CDR3 comprises 13 residues. The ends lost 5 bases at V and 5 bases at J; junction bases unmatched: 6. This CDR3 is CASRTGVLNEQYF. The DNA for the CDR3 is TGCGCCAGCAGGACAGGGGTCTTAAACGAGCAGTACTTC.

This chain joins TRBV28 and TRBJ2-1; D call uncertain. The CDR3 sequence is 16 residues long. Trimming pared 8 bases from V and 2 bases from J, leaving 19 bases between. Germline assignment: CDR1 MDHEN and CDR2 SYDVKM. CDR3 DNA: TGTGCCAGCGCAACTCATGGCGGTAGACCCTACAATGAGCAGTTCTTC. It translates to CASATHGGRPYNEQFF.

In this sample, this clone turned up a few times. The V gene is TRBV28, the J gene TRBJ1-4; 9 bases line up with TRBD1. Germline V gene data show CDR1 as MDHEN and CDR2 as SYDVKM. Unmatched junction bases numbered 10, after V lost 7 bases and J lost 7 bases. This CDR3 region has 15 residues. The CDR3 DNA sequence: TGTGCCAGCATGGGGACACAGGGGGCTCCTGAAAAACTGTTTTTT. It yields the protein CASMGTQGAPEKLFF.

The chain employs TRBV28 and TRBJ2-7; 9 bases are shared with TRBD2. This CDR3 is built from 14 residues. Losses at the gene ends were 2 bases for V and 2 bases for J; bases not matched to a gene: 1. Germline CDR1 MDHEN, CDR2 SYDVKM. CDR3 in amino acids: CASSLLAGTYEQYF. The CDR3 DNA follows: TGTGCCAGCAGTTTACTAGCGGGGACCTACGAGCAGTACTTC.

The chain combines TRBV6-1 with TRBJ1-5; TRBD1 agrees at 9 bases. J lost 4 bases, V lost 7 bases, and 5 bases had no gene match. Germline values: CDR1 MNHNS, CDR2 SASEGT. CDR3 length: 14 amino acids. The CDR3 reads CASNTGGANQPQHF. CDR3 DNA sequence: TGTGCCAGCAATACAGGGGGCGCGAATCAGCCCCAGCATTTT.

As to this clone: Additional DNA sequences in this sample encode the identical CDR3. V usage is TRBV9 and J usage is TRBJ2-1; 10 bases match TRBD2. The germline V gene encodes CDR1 SGDLS and CDR2 YYNGEE. The CDR3 runs 16 residues. Trimming cost V 3 bases and J 3 bases; bases outside gene matches: 6. The CDR3 region has the DNA TGTGCCAGCAGCGCAAGATTAGCGGGGGGCTACAATGAGCAGTTCTTC. Its protein product is CASSARLAGGYNEQFF. The full variable domain, its missing parts supplied by reference TRBV9 and TRBJ2-1, is DSGVTQTPKHLITATGQRVTLRCSPRSGDLSVYWYQQSLDQGLQFLIQYYNGEERAKGNILERFSAQQFPDLHSELNLSSLELGDSALYFCASSARLAGGYNEQFFGPGTRLTVL.

The chain recombines TRBV7-9 with TRBJ2-5; 9 nucleotides match TRBD2. Per germline, CDR1 SEHNR and CDR2 FQNEAQ (reference sequence). J gave up 5 bases and V 0 bases, and 10 bases lay outside the gene matches. This CDR3 has 17 residues. CDR3 in amino acids: CASSLALAGGPMETQYF. CDR3 sequence (DNA): TGTGCCAGCAGCTTAGCCCTTGCGGGAGGGCCCATGGAGACCCAGTACTTC.

V is TRBV5-1 and J is TRBJ2-1, with D hard to call. The CDR3 totals 14 residues. V lost 0 bases and J 7 bases, leaving 11 bases between the germline ends. CDR1 and CDR2 from the germline V gene are SGHRS and YFSETQ. The CDR3 region is CASSLDSVMNEQFF. The CDR3 DNA is TGCGCCAGCAGCTTGGACAGCGTTATGAATGAGCAGTTCTTC. The full variable domain, completed using reference TRBV5-1 and TRBJ2-1, is KAGVTQTPRYLIKTRGQQVTLSCSPISGHRSVSWYQQTPGQGLQFLFEYFSETQRNKGNFPGRFSGRQFSNSRSEMNVSTLELGDSALYLCASSLDSVMNEQFFGPGTRLTVL.

The V and J genes are TRBV10-3 and TRBJ2-2; TRBD1 matches at 8 bases. CDR3 length: 14 residues. Germline CDR1 and CDR2: ENHRY and SYGVKD. V gave up 4 bases and J gave up 5 bases; unmatched junction bases: 3. CDR3 residues: CAISGTGGTGELFF. CDR3 in DNA: TGTGCCATCAGTGGAACAGGGGGTACCGGGGAGCTGTTTTTT.

V usage is TRBV19 and J usage is TRBJ1-1, with D possibly being TRBD1 (6 bases). With 11 bases removed from V and 0 bases from J, the gap between germline ends came to 28 bases. Germline CDR1 is LNHDA and CDR2 is SQIVND (reference sequence). This CDR3 comprises 18 residues. CDR3 sequence (DNA): TGTGCCTCCTTTCTTGCGGGAGGGGGAGCGCAGATGAACACTGAAGCTTTCTTT. It yields the protein CASFLAGGGAQMNTEAFF.

The chain links TRBV11-2 to TRBJ2-3; tentatively, D is TRBD2 (6 bases). The V gene's germline CDR1 is SGHAT and CDR2 FQNNGV. Deletions cut 4 bases from V and 0 bases from J, with 14 bases between. This CDR3 is 16 amino acids long. The CDR3 region has the DNA TGTGCCAGCAGCTCAGGGAGGAGGCAGAGCACAGATACGCAGTATTTT. Translated, it gives CASSSGRRQSTDTQYF.

This clone has just one count. The J gene is TRBJ1-5, the V gene TRBV7-2, with 8 bases aligning to TRBD1. Germline CDR1 is SGHTA and CDR2 is FQGNSA. The CDR3 is made up of 15 amino acids. The V and J ends lost 3 bases and 8 bases, in that order; junction bases with no gene match: 9. The CDR3 sequence is CASSFSDRAGEPQHF. The CDR3 DNA sequence: TGTGCCAGCAGCTTCTCGGACAGGGCGGGGGAGCCCCAGCATTTT.

V and J are TRBV7-3 and TRBJ2-7; 9 bases map to TRBD1. CDR1 and CDR2 from the germline V gene are SGHTA and FQGTGA. With 1 base clipped from V and 5 bases from J, the junction kept 6 bases outside the gene matches. This CDR3 comprises 15 residues. The CDR3 loop reads CASSLKGTGMDEQYF. The CDR3 DNA sequence: TGTGCCAGCAGCTTAAAAGGGACAGGGATGGACGAGCAGTACTTC.

CDR3 DNA: TGTGCCAGCAGCAAAAAAGACACAGATACGCAGTATTTT. Translation gives CASSKKDTDTQYF. The chain couples TRBV5-4 to TRBJ2-3; D gene uncertain. This CDR3 has 13 amino acids. The germline V and J ends were trimmed by 4 bases and 2 bases, with 8 bases remaining between them. From germline, CDR1 is SGHNT and CDR2 YYREEE (reference sequence).

This chain joins TRBV5-6 and TRBJ2-1; 9 bases map to TRBD2. V trimming: 4 bases; J trimming: 8 bases; junction bases outside the gene matches: 7. Germline loops: CDR1 SGHDT, CDR2 YYEEEE. The length of the CDR3 is 14 residues. The CDR3 region has the DNA TGTGCCAGCAGCCATAGCGGGAGATACGATGAGCAGTTCTTC. Translating it yields CASSHSGRYDEQFF. The full variable domain, with the rest looked up from reference TRBV5-6 and TRBJ2-1, is DAGVTQSPTHLIKTRGQQVTLRCSPKSGHDTVSWYQQALGQGPQFIFQYYEEEERQRGNFPDRFSGHQFPNYSSELNVNALLLGDSALYLCASSHSGRYDEQFFGPGTRLTVL.

The chain couples TRBV5-1 to TRBJ1-2; 7 bases agree with TRBD1. Germline loops: CDR1 SGHRS, CDR2 YFSETQ. The V segment lost 3 bases and the J segment 6 bases; nucleotides outside the gene matches: 8. CDR3 size: 14 residues. CDR3 sequence: CASSSPGQKNGYTF. In DNA form, the CDR3 reads TGCGCCAGCAGCTCACCGGGACAGAAAAATGGCTACACCTTC.

The genes are TRBV10-2 and TRBJ2-3, with 8 bases aligning to TRBD2. CDR1 is WSHSY, CDR2 SAAADI, per germline. The CDR3 totals 15 residues. Trimming took 2 bases from V and 8 from J; bases not matched to a gene: 9. The CDR3, as DNA: TGCGCCAGCAGTGAGAGGGGTAGCGGGGTGGGTACGCAGTATTTT. It translates to CASSERGSGVGTQYF.